The count of the clone carrying this T cell receptor beta chain is one. What it recognizes is unknown. The data are from a study of cytomegalovirus exposure and HLA in healthy donors. General study findings and limits: TCR beta V segments were, for the most part, productive about 87% or about 30% of the time in an earlier analysis.

With V trimmed by 8 bases and J by 2 bases, 8 bases remained unmatched. CDR3 length: 14 residues. Germline V gene data show CDR1 as SNHLY and CDR2 as FYNNEI. Researchers ran the PCR with 60 Vbeta and 13 Jbeta primers. Produced via immunoSEQ multiplex PCR; TCRdb's table is partial and in-frame only. The sample lists some 160,000 clones, 72% seen once, with 2% to 2.5% in the top ten. Sequenced input: PBMCs. The chain recombines TRBV2 with TRBJ2-7; 8 bases fit TRBD1. This sequence originates from a man aged 40-49 years in good health and CMV-seronegative. CDR3 region: CASSTGQGTYEQYF. In nucleotides, the CDR3 is TGTGCCAGCTCTACCGGACAGGGAACCTACGAGCAGTACTTC.